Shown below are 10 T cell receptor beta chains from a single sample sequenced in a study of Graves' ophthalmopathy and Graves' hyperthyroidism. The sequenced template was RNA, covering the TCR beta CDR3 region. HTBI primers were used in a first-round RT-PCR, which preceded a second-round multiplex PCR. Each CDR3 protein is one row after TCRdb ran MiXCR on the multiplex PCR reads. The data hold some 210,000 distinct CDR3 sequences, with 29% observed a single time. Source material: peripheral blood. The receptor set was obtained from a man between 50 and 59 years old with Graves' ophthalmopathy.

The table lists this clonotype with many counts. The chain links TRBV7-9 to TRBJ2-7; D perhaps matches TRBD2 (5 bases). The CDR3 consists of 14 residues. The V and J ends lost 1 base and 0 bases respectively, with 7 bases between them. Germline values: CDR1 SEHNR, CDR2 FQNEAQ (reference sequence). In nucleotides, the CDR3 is TGTGCCAGCAGCTTAGTGAGGGCCTCCTACGAGCAGTACTTC. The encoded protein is CASSLVRASYEQYF.

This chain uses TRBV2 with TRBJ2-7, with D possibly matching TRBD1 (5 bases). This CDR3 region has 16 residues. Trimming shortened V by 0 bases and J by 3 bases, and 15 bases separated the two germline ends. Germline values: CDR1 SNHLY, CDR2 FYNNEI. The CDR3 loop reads CASSEAAGFWVYEQYF. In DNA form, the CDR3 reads TGTGCCAGCAGTGAAGCGGCAGGGTTTTGGGTCTACGAGCAGTACTTC.

The CDR3 region has the DNA TGTGCCAGCAGTCAATGGACAGGGGGTGCTTTCTTT. Its protein is CASSQWTGGAFF. V and J are TRBV12-3 or TRBV12-4 and TRBJ1-1; 10 nucleotides line up with TRBD1. The length of the CDR3 is 12 residues. Unmatched junction bases numbered 5, after V lost 5 bases and J lost 11 bases.

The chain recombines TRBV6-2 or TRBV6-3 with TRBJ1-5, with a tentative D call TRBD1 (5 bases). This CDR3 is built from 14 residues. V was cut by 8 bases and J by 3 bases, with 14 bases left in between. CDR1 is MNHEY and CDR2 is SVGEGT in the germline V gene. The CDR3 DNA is TGTGCCAGCTGGGTTGGGGGTATCAATCAGCCCCAGCATTTT. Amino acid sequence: CASWVGGINQPQHF.

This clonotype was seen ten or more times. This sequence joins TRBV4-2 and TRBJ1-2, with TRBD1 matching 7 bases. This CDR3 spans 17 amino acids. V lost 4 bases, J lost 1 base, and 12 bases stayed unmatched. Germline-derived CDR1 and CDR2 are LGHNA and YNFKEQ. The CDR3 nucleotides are TGTGCCAGCAGCCGAGCGGGGCGTACAGGGGATAACTATGGCTACACCTTC. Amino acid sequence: CASSRAGRTGDNYGYTF.

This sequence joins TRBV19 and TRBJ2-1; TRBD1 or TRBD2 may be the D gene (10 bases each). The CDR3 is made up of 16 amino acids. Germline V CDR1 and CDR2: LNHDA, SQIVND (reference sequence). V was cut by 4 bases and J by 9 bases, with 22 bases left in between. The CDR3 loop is CASSSGTGVAGGEQFF. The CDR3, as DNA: TGTGCCAGTAGTAGTGGGACAGGGGTAGCGGGAGGTGAGCAGTTCTTC.

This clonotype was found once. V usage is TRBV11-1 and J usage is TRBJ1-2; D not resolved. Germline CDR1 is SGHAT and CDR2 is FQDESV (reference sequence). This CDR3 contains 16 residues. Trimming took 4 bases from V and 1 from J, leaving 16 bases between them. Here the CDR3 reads CASSSPRELFNYGYTF. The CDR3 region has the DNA TGTGCCAGCAGCTCACCCCGGGAACTGTTTAACTATGGCTACACCTTC.

The CDR3 sequence: CASRGTGRPEAFF. The CDR3 DNA is TGTGCCAGCAGGGGCACAGGGCGTCCTGAAGCTTTCTTT. The chain uses TRBV6-2 or TRBV6-3 and TRBJ1-1, with a weak D call TRBD1 (6 bases). The V end lost 6 bases, the J end lost 6 bases, and 14 bases lay between the germline ends. CDR3 length equals 13 residues. CDR1 and CDR2 from the germline V gene are MNHEY and SVGEGT.

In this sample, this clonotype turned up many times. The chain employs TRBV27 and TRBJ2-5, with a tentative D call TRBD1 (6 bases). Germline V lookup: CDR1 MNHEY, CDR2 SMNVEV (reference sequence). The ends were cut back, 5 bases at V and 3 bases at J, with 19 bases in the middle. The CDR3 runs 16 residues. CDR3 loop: CASSPEGLAGEETQYF. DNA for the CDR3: TGTGCCAGCAGTCCCGAAGGATTGGCAGGGGAAGAGACCCAGTACTTC.

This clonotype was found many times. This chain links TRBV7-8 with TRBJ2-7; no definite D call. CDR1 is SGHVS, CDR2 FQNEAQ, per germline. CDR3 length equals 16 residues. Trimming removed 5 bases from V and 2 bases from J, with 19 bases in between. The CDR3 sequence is CASSPRVRPGTYEQYF. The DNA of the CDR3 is TGTGCCAGCAGCCCTCGAGTTCGCCCTGGGACCTACGAGCAGTACTTC.